This T cell receptor (beta chain) was retrieved from a study of chemoradiotherapy in HPV16-positive cancers. After removal of 2 bases from V and 5 bases from J, the junction contained 5 bases not matched to a gene. The CDR3 contains 14 residues. CDR1 SNHLY and CDR2 FYNNEI come from the germline V gene. Only in-frame clones appear in the TCRdb table, and some are missing; sequencing was by immunoSEQ multiplex PCR. The sample has 4,500 to 7,000 clones, about 91% seen once. This clone was counted a few times. The sequence was collected from a human donor with HPV-associated anogenital cancer. The rearrangement uses TRBV2 and TRBJ2-5; 7 bases are shared with TRBD2. The sample consisted of blood, taken from a patient who underwent chemoradiotherapy. CDR3 residues: CASSETREFETQYF. As DNA, the CDR3 is TGTGCCAGCAGTGAAACGCGGGAGTTCGAGACCCAGTACTTC. The full variable domain, rest sourced from reference TRBV2 and TRBJ2-5, is EPEVTQTPSHQVTQMGQEVILRCVPISNHLYFYWYRQILGQKVEFLVSFYNNEISEKSEIFDDQFSVERPDGSNFTLKIRSTKLEDSAMYFCASSETREFETQYFGPGTRLLVL.